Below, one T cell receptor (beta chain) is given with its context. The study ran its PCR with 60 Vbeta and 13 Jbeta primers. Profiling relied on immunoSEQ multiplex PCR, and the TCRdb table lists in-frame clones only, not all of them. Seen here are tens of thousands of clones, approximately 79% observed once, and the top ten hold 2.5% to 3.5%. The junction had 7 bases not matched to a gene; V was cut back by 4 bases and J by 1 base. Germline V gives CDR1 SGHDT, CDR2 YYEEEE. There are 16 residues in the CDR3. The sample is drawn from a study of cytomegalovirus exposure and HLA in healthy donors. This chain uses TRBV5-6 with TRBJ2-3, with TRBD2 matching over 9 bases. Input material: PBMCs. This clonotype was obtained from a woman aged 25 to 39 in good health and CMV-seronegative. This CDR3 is CASSRDAGGGTDTQYF. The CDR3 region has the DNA TGTGCCAGCAGCCGGGATGCGGGAGGGGGCACAGATACGCAGTATTTT.